The clone carrying this TCR beta chain was seen ten or more times. What it binds is not known. Library preparation for TCR beta used quantitative 5'-RACE with molecular barcodes. TCRdb redid the calling of the 5' RACE reads with MiXCR, one entry per CDR3 protein. This sample has 90,000 to 100,000 distinct CDR3 sequences, with about 8% found just once. This sample stems from a study of CD8 T cells in ankylosing spondylitis. Study results and limitations: Disease-linked clones displayed a CD8+ phenotype and appeared relatively rarely in peripheral blood. Significant enrichment of disease-linked clones was reportedly seen in matched ankylosing spondylitis synovial fluid. About 8 highly homologous variants made up a TCR beta motif, and this motif appeared characteristic of ankylosing spondylitis blood.

Germline lookup yields CDR1 ENHRY and CDR2 SYGVKD. Trimming took off 5 bases at V and 4 bases at J, with 10 bases between the two ends. There are 13 residues in the CDR3. This chain connects TRBV10-3 to TRBJ2-3; TRBD2 might be the D (6 bases). The clonotype was recovered from a male donor with ankylosing spondylitis or in good health (not recorded which). Sequencing was performed on blood, either unsorted or a sorted T cell fraction (not recorded which). The CDR3 is CAISRPGADTQYF. The CDR3 region has the DNA TGTGCCATCAGTCGACCGGGAGCAGATACGCAGTATTTT.